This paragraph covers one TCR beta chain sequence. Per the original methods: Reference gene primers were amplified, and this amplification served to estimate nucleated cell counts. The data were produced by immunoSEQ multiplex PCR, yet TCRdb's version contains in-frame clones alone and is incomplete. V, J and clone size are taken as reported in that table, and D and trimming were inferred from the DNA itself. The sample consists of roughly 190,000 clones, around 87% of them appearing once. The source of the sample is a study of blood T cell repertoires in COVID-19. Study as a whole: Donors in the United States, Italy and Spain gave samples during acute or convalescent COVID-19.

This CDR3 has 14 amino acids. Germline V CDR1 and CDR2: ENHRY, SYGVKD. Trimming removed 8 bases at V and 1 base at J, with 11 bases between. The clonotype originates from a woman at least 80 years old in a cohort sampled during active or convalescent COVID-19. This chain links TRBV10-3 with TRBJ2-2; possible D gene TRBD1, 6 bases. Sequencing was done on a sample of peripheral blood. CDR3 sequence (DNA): TGTGCCATCGCCAGGGGTAAGAACACCGGGGAGCTGTTTTTT. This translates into CAIARGKNTGELFF.